Listed below are T cell receptor beta chains from one sample, sequenced in a study of low-dose radiotherapy and immunotherapy resistance in tumors. One entry per CDR3 protein results from TCRdb running MiXCR on the reads. The sample yields around 100,000 distinct CDR3 sequences, around 21% seen once. This specimen was PBMCs, taken after low-dose radiotherapy plus immunotherapy. These receptors were taken from a male donor with prostate cancer. The CDR3 runs from the conserved cysteine through the conserved F or W. A D gene is named only where the DNA matches it firmly. Size tells how often a clone was seen (once, few, many) or the class of an expanded clone, and some rows leave it out.

cdr3_length: 11; j_call: TRBJ2-4; v_call: TRBV12-3/TRBV12-4; d_call: .; clone_size: many; cdr3_nt: TGTGCCAGCAGTTCCAAAAACATTCAGTACTTC; cdr3_aa: CASSSKNIQYF
cdr3_length: 16; j_call: TRBJ2-7; v_call: TRBV18; d_call: TRBD1; clone_size: many; cdr3_nt: TGTGCCAGCTCACCGCCCGGGACAGGGGTCCTCTACGAGCAGTACTTC; cdr3_aa: CASSPPGTGVLYEQYF
cdr3_length: 16; j_call: TRBJ2-2; v_call: TRBV2; d_call: TRBD2; clone_size: few; cdr3_nt: TGTGCCAGCACCAGGACTAGCGGGGGGGTCACCGGGGAGCTGTTTTTT; cdr3_aa: CASTRTSGGVTGELFF
cdr3_length: 13; j_call: TRBJ2-7; v_call: TRBV7-7; d_call: .; clone_size: many; cdr3_nt: TGTGCCAGCAGCTTAGAGTCGCACAACGAGCAGTACTTC; cdr3_aa: CASSLESHNEQYF
cdr3_length: 15; j_call: TRBJ1-2; v_call: TRBV3-1; d_call: .; clone_size: many; cdr3_nt: TGTGCCAGCAGCCAAAGTATCGGCAGACGGAGGGGCTACACCTTC; cdr3_aa: CASSQSIGRRRGYTF
cdr3_length: 15; j_call: TRBJ2-7; v_call: TRBV4-1; d_call: .; clone_size: many; cdr3_nt: TGCGCCAGCAGCCAAGTCAGGGACACCACCTACGAGCAGTACTTC; cdr3_aa: CASSQVRDTTYEQYF
cdr3_length: 15; j_call: TRBJ1-1; v_call: TRBV2; d_call: .; clone_size: .; cdr3_nt: TGTGCCAGCAGTGAAGTCAAGGGGTCCTCTATTGAAGCTTTCTTT; cdr3_aa: CASSEVKGSSIEAFF
cdr3_length: 14; j_call: TRBJ2-1; v_call: TRBV5-1; d_call: TRBD1; clone_size: many; cdr3_nt: TGCGCCAGCAGCTCCCAATACAGGGGCGATGAGCAGTTCTTC; cdr3_aa: CASSSQYRGDEQFF
cdr3_length: 15; j_call: TRBJ1-1; v_call: TRBV6-5; d_call: .; clone_size: .; cdr3_nt: TGTGCCAGCAGTTACGGTCCAGGGGTGAACACTGAAGCTTTCTTT; cdr3_aa: CASSYGPGVNTEAFF
cdr3_length: 15; j_call: TRBJ2-1; v_call: TRBV6-2/TRBV6-3; d_call: TRBD1; clone_size: many; cdr3_nt: TGTGCCAGCAGTTACTCGGGACAGGGGGGCGATGAGCAGTTCTTC; cdr3_aa: CASSYSGQGGDEQFF
cdr3_length: 15; j_call: TRBJ2-3; v_call: TRBV20-1; d_call: TRBD2; clone_size: many; cdr3_nt: TGCAGTGCTAGGACCCAGCGGGGTACCGCAGATACGCAGTATTTT; cdr3_aa: CSARTQRGTADTQYF
cdr3_length: 15; j_call: TRBJ1-5; v_call: TRBV6-6; d_call: TRBD1; clone_size: many; cdr3_nt: TGTGCCAGCAGTTCCCAGGGGGATAGCAATCAGCCCCAGCATTTT; cdr3_aa: CASSSQGDSNQPQHF
cdr3_length: 14; j_call: TRBJ1-1; v_call: TRBV6-6; d_call: .; clone_size: many; cdr3_nt: TGTGCCAGCAGTTACGGTCGCGTCGACACTGAAGCTTTCTTT; cdr3_aa: CASSYGRVDTEAFF
cdr3_length: 15; j_call: TRBJ1-1; v_call: TRBV7-9; d_call: .; clone_size: many; cdr3_nt: TGTGCCAGCAGTCCTAAGGGCACCATGAACACTGAAGCTTTCTTT; cdr3_aa: CASSPKGTMNTEAFF
cdr3_length: 15; j_call: TRBJ1-1; v_call: TRBV20-1; d_call: .; clone_size: many; cdr3_nt: TGCAGTGCTAGAGAGCAGGGCCTCCCCGGCACTGAAGCTTTCTTT; cdr3_aa: CSAREQGLPGTEAFF
cdr3_length: 14; j_call: TRBJ2-5; v_call: TRBV20-1; d_call: .; clone_size: many; cdr3_nt: TGCAGTGCTAGTGGGGGGGGCCGACGGGAGACCCAGTACTTC; cdr3_aa: CSASGGGRRETQYF
cdr3_length: 16; j_call: TRBJ2-1; v_call: TRBV10-2; d_call: TRBD2; clone_size: many; cdr3_nt: TGCGCCAGCAGTGAGTCGCCGGGACTAAACAGCAATGAGCAGTTCTTC; cdr3_aa: CASSESPGLNSNEQFF
cdr3_length: 17; j_call: TRBJ2-1; v_call: TRBV10-3; d_call: TRBD2; clone_size: many; cdr3_nt: TGTGCCATCAGTGAGTCGAGGGCTAGCGGGGGAAGTGATGAGCAGTTCTTC; cdr3_aa: CAISESRASGGSDEQFF